This TCR beta chain was identified during a study of Graves' ophthalmopathy and Graves' hyperthyroidism. Worth noting for this clonotype: Antigen unknown. Lacking the conserved final phenylalanine or tryptophan, this CDR3 likely reflects a read error. It is unclear where the CDR3 begins or ends on the DNA, so no DNA is shown, and the CDR3 is as TCRdb lists it.

Both ends counted, the CDR3 spans 12 residues. Germline CDR1 is SEHNR and CDR2 is FQNEAQ (reference sequence). Patients with other autoimmune diseases, uncontrolled infections, pregnancy or lactation were excluded. Orbital computed tomography, together with clinical symptoms, serum thyroxine, TRAb and thyroid ultrasound, was used for diagnosis. RNA transcripts served as template for amplifying TCR beta CDR3 sequences. First-round RT-PCR employed HTBI primers, with a second-round multiplex PCR after it. TCRdb re-called the multiplex PCR reads with MiXCR, one entry per CDR3 protein. In the table there are roughly 1.1 million distinct CDR3 sequences, about two fifths of which are singletons. Regarding the study as a whole: Blood also contained most of the expanded thyroid clonotypes above 0.001 frequency.

This receptor was taken from an adult man with Graves' hyperthyroidism. The chain recombines TRBV7-9 with TRBJ1-4; TRBD1 is the table's D call and was not checked against the DNA. The sequencing input was peripheral blood or thyroid tissue (not recorded which). The CDR3 here is CASSFPARTGIY.